This T cell receptor beta chain originates from a study of blood T cell repertoires in COVID-19. Background on the study: T cells, B-cell-depleted T cells, or PBMCs supplied cDNA or gDNA.

Clones were read by immunoSEQ multiplex PCR, and TCRdb kept only the in-frame ones, dropping some. Of a few hundred thousand clones listed, around 83% are singletons. With V trimmed by 4 bases and J by 5 bases, 11 bases remained unmatched. This CDR3 contains 16 residues. CDR1 and CDR2 from the germline V gene are SGHRS and YFSETQ. The rearrangement links TRBV5-1 to TRBJ1-4; 7 positions agree with TRBD1. Input material: PBMCs or T cells enriched from blood (not recorded which). The clonotype was recovered from a woman in her thirties or forties who had recovered from COVID-19. CDR3 in DNA: TGCGCCAGCAGCAGGCACAGGGGAGGTGGGAATGAAAAACTGTTTTTT. Amino acid sequence: CASSRHRGGGNEKLFF.